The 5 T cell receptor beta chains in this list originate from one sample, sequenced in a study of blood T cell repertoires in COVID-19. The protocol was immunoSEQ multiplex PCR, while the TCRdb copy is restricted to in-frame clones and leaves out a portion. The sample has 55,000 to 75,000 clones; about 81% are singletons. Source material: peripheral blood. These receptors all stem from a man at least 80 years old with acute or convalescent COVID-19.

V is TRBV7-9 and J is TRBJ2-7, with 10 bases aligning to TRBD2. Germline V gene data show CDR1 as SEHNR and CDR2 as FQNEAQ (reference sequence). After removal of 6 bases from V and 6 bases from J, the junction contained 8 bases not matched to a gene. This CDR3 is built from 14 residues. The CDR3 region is CASSLRSSGSEQYF. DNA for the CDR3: TGTGCCAGCAGTTTACGATCTAGCGGGAGCGAGCAGTACTTC.

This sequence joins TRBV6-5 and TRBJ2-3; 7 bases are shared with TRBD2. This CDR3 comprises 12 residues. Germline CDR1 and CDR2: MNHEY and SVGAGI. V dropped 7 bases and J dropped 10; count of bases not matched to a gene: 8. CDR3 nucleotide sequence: TGTGCCAGCATTAGGGACTACTCGGCGCAGTATTTT. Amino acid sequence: CASIRDYSAQYF.

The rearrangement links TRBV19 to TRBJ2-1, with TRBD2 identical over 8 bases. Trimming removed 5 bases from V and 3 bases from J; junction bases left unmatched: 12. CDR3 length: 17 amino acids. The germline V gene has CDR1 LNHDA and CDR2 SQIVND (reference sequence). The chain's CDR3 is CASSSPGSGSVYNEQFF. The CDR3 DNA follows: TGTGCCAGTAGTTCCCCTGGCAGCGGGAGCGTCTACAATGAGCAGTTCTTC.

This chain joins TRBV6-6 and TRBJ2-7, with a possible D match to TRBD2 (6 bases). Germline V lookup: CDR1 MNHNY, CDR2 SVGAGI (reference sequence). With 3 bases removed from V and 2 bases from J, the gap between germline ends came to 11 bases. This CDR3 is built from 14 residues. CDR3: CASSYGGNAYEQYF. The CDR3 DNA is TGTGCCAGCAGTTATGGCGGGAACGCCTACGAGCAGTACTTC.

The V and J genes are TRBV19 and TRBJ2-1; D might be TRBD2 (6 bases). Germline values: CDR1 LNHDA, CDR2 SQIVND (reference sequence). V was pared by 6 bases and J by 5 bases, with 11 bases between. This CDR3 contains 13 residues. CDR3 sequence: CASRVAENNEQFF. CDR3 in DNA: TGTGCCAGTAGGGTAGCGGAAAACAATGAGCAGTTCTTC.